This TCR beta chain appears in the sequencing data of a study of cytomegalovirus exposure and HLA in healthy donors. The CDR3 loop spans 14 amino acids. Losses at the gene ends were 6 bases for V and 2 bases for J; bases not matched to a gene: 0. Germline V lookup: CDR1 SGHTA, CDR2 FQGTGA. Generated by immunoSEQ multiplex PCR, the TCRdb table keeps only in-frame clones and is missing some. The sample has approximately 170,000 clones; roughly 84% are singletons. Sequencing used PBMCs. The source of this sequence is a man aged 25-40 years in good health and CMV-seropositive. V is TRBV7-3 and J is TRBJ2-6; TRBD2 aligns across 8 bases. DNA of the CDR3: TGTGCCAGCAGGACTAGCGCTGGGGCCAACGTCCTGACTTTC. As protein: CASRTSAGANVLTF.